This T cell receptor beta chain derives from a study of CD8+ T cells in alopecia areata. The wider study: For the treated group, dosing was oral tofacitinib at 5 to 10 mg twice daily. General study results and limits: A large proportion of expanded lesional clones were detected persisting in scalp and blood during tofacitinib. There was only one nonresponder, so it was unclear how baseline CD8+ expansion relates to response.

Isolated RNA was reverse transcribed into cDNA used as the sequencing template. The repertoire was sequenced with immunoSEQ multiplex PCR; TCRdb's copy has only in-frame clones and lacks some. Of approximately 280,000 clones in the sample, roughly 64% are singletons; the top ten hold approximately 2%. A note on this clone: Its antigen is not identified.

The CDR3 is made up of 14 amino acids. Trimming shortened V by 0 bases and J by 2 bases, and 8 bases separated the two germline ends. CDR1 and CDR2 from the germline V gene are GTSNPN and SVGIG (reference sequence). The sample's treatment: oral pan-JAK inhibitor, 5-10 mg twice daily. The clonotype comes from a human donor with alopecia areata. The chain combines TRBV30 with TRBJ1-3; tentative D call: TRBD1 (6 bases). Sequencing used CD4+ T cells sorted from blood, obtained at week 24, from a patient treated with tofacitinib. CDR3 residues: CAWSVGGPGNTIYF. In DNA, the CDR3 is TGTGCCTGGAGTGTAGGGGGGCCTGGAAACACCATATATTTT.